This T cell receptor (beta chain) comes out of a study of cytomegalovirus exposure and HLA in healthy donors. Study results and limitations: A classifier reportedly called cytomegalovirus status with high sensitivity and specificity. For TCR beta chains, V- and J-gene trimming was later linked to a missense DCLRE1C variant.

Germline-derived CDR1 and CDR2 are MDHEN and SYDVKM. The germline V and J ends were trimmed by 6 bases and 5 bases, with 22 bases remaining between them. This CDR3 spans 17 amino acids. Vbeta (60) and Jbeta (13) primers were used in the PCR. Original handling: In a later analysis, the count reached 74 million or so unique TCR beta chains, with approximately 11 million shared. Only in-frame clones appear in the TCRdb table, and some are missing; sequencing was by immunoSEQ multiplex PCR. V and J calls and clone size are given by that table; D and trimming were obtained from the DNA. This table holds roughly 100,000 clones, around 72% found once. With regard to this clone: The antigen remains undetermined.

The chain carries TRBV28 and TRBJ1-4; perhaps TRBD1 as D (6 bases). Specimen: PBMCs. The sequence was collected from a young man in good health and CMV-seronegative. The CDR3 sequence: CASSFNLNRAQNEKLFF. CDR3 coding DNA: TGTGCCAGCAGCTTCAACTTAAACAGGGCCCAGAATGAAAAACTGTTTTTT.